A single sample is the source of the 24 T cell receptor beta chains below, sequenced in a study of T-cell memory formation after mild COVID-19. In TCRdb, the 5' RACE reads were re-called with MiXCR into one record per CDR3 protein. Of 500,000 to 550,000 distinct CDR3 sequences listed, about a fifth are singletons. Material: PBMCs or a T cell subset sorted from them (not recorded which). All receptors derive from an adult woman who had mild COVID-19 (a few samples of this study predate the infection). Cell type and time point are not known.

This clonotype was counted a few times. J is TRBJ2-7 and V is TRBV4-3, with D maybe TRBD2 (6 bases). Germline CDR1 is LGHNA and CDR2 is YSLEER. This CDR3 has 16 residues. V was trimmed by 0 bases and J by 3 bases, leaving 15 bases between them. CDR3 residues: CASSQDLRGSGYEQYF. The CDR3 nucleotides read TGCGCCAGCAGCCAAGATCTGAGGGGTAGCGGCTACGAGCAGTACTTC.

V and J are TRBV7-2 and TRBJ2-4; 7 positions match TRBD2. The CDR3 length is 13 residues. Germline loops: CDR1 SGHTA, CDR2 FQGNSA. With V trimmed by 2 bases and J by 6 bases, 1 base remained unmatched. CDR3 in DNA: TGTGCCAGCAGCTTAACTAGCGTAAACATTCAGTACTTC. Its translation is CASSLTSVNIQYF.

The rearrangement joins TRBV4-1 to TRBJ2-1; D not certain. The CDR3 consists of 14 residues. V was clipped by 8 bases and J by 7 bases, with 18 bases between them. From germline, CDR1 is MGHRA and CDR2 YSYEKL. The CDR3 reads CASVAAGDDNEQFF. The CDR3 bases are TGCGCCAGCGTTGCCGCAGGCGACGATAATGAGCAGTTCTTC.

This clonotype showed up many times. The rearrangement uses TRBV7-3 and TRBJ2-2, with TRBD2 as a possible D gene (5 bases). The CDR3 is made up of 17 amino acids. CDR1 SGHTA and CDR2 FQGTGA come from the germline V gene. Trimming took off 5 bases at V and 1 base at J, with 17 bases between the two ends. CDR3 in DNA: TGTGCCAGCAGCCCCACGCCCTCTGGAGGGAACACCGGGGAGCTGTTTTTT. It specifies CASSPTPSGGNTGELFF.

The chain links TRBV6-6 to TRBJ2-1; the match to TRBD2 covers 11 bases. CDR1 is MNHNY, CDR2 SVGAGI, per germline (reference sequence). The ends lost 5 bases at V and 1 base at J; junction bases unmatched: 7. This CDR3 is 17 amino acids long. The CDR3, as DNA: TGTGCCAGCAGTCAACTAGCGGGAGTTATGTCCTACAATGAGCAGTTCTTC. Its protein is CASSQLAGVMSYNEQFF.

This clonotype was seen a few times. The chain is built from TRBV15 and TRBJ2-5, with D possibly matching TRBD2 (6 bases). The CDR3 spans 17 residues. Germline V CDR1 and CDR2: LNHNV, YYDKDF (reference sequence). Between the trimmed V and J ends, which lost 2 bases and 4 bases, there was a span of 20 bases. CDR3 residues: CATSRPGLTGTRETQYF. The CDR3 DNA follows: TGTGCCACCAGCAGACCCGGACTAACCGGCACGCGAGAGACCCAGTACTTC. The whole variable domain, filled in from reference TRBV15 and TRBJ2-5, reads DAMVIQNPRYQVTQFGKPVTLSCSQTLNHNVMYWYQQKSSQAPKLLFHYYDKDFNNEADTPDNFQSRRPNTSFCFLDIRSPGLGDTAMYLCATSRPGLTGTRETQYFGPGTRLLVL.

In this sample, this clonotype turned up many times. This sequence joins TRBV27 and TRBJ2-2; 9 positions agree with TRBD1. J lost 6 bases, V lost 6 bases, and 2 bases had no gene match. The germline gives CDR1 MNHEY, CDR2 SMNVEV (reference sequence). There are 13 residues in the CDR3. CDR3 in amino acids: CASRRQGAGELFF. The CDR3 DNA is TGTGCCAGCAGGAGACAGGGGGCCGGGGAGCTGTTTTTT.

This clonotype was picked up a small number of times. The V and J genes are TRBV21-1 and TRBJ1-3; TRBD1 reflects the table's D call only, with no check against the DNA. TRBV21-1 is a documented pseudogene. This CDR3 comprises 15 residues. The CDR3 sequence is CASRKDSSPGNTIYF. The DNA of the CDR3 is TGTGCCAGCAGGAAAGACAGCTCCCCCGGGAACACCATATATTTT.

This clonotype was detected only a few times. Here the CDR3 reads CASSLFLAGDNEQFF. Here the CDR3 DNA reads TGTGCCAGCAGCTTATTCCTAGCGGGAGACAATGAGCAGTTCTTC. V is TRBV7-3 and J is TRBJ2-1; the match to TRBD2 covers 10 bases. V trimming: 2 bases; J trimming: 5 bases; junction bases outside the gene matches: 3. The CDR3 runs to 15 residues. Germline V gene sequence: CDR1 SGHTA, CDR2 FQGTGA.

This clonotype appeared a few times. The chain employs TRBV7-9 and TRBJ1-6; 7 nucleotides align to TRBD1. Trimming removed 3 bases from V and 10 bases from J; junction bases left unmatched: 24. The CDR3 spans 20 residues. CDR1 and CDR2 from the germline V gene are SEHNR and FQNEAQ (reference sequence). The CDR3 region has the DNA TGTGCCAGCAGCTTCAAGCACCGGGGACAGCCCACAGCTCCTATCTCACCCCTCCACTTT. Its protein product is CASSFKHRGQPTAPISPLHF.

V gene TRBV12-3 or TRBV12-4 combines with J gene TRBJ2-5; 11 positions match TRBD2. V was pared by 3 bases and J by 1 base, with 7 bases of the junction left unmatched. The CDR3 sequence is 17 residues long. The CDR3 nucleotides are TGTGCCAGCAGTTTGACCCTTAGCGGGAGGGCCCAAGAGACCCAGTACTTC. Its translation: CASSLTLSGRAQETQYF.

V usage is TRBV20-1 and J usage is TRBJ1-1; D is unclear. There are 14 residues in the CDR3. The V end lost 3 bases, the J end lost 4 bases, and 15 bases lay between the germline ends. Per the germline V gene, CDR1 is DFQATT and CDR2 is SNEGSKA (reference sequence). The CDR3 protein is CSARKLSSITEAFF. CDR3 nucleotide sequence: TGCAGTGCTAGGAAACTGTCTTCCATCACTGAAGCTTTCTTT.

The CDR3 loop is CSVEGRSAAFF. CDR3 bases: TGCAGCGTTGAAGGGAGGTCTGCAGCTTTCTTT. This chain joins TRBV29-1 and TRBJ1-1; D not certain. V lost 1 base and J 10 bases, leaving 10 bases between the germline ends. This CDR3 has 11 residues. CDR1 is SQVTM, CDR2 ANQGSEA, per germline.

The chain employs TRBV4-3 and TRBJ1-1, with D tentatively TRBD1 (6 bases). CDR3 length: 16 amino acids. CDR1 is LGHNA and CDR2 is YSLEER in the germline V gene. Deletions cut 3 bases from V and 1 base from J, with 15 bases between. The CDR3 nucleotides are TGCGCCAGCAGCCATGGGGGGTCGGACAGGAACACTGAAGCTTTCTTT. Amino acids: CASSHGGSDRNTEAFF.

This sequence joins TRBV6-1 and TRBJ2-2; tentative D call: TRBD2 (6 bases). Per germline, CDR1 MNHNS and CDR2 SASEGT. The CDR3 is 15 residues long. V shed 2 bases and J shed 1 base, with 8 bases lying between them. The CDR3, as DNA: TGTGCCAGCAGTGAACTGCGGGGGAACACCGGGGAGCTGTTTTTT. It specifies CASSELRGNTGELFF.

The gene calls are TRBV6-6 and TRBJ1-5, with D tentatively TRBD1 (6 bases). V lost 0 bases and J lost 2, with 11 bases in between. In germline, CDR1 is MNHNY, CDR2 SVGAGI (reference sequence). CDR3 length: 16 amino acids. CDR3 residues: CASSYSGEGGNQPQHF. The CDR3 DNA reads TGTGCCAGCAGTTACTCGGGGGAGGGGGGCAATCAGCCCCAGCATTTT.

Here the CDR3 reads CASSLIWRGDTDTQYF. The CDR3 DNA reads as TGTGCCAGCAGCTTAATATGGCGGGGGGACACAGATACGCAGTATTTT. V and J are TRBV7-6 and TRBJ2-3; 8 bases line up with TRBD2. Germline loops: CDR1 SGHVS, CDR2 FNYEAQ. The CDR3 has 16 residues. The V segment lost 2 bases and the J segment 2 bases; nucleotides outside the gene matches: 6. Using reference TRBV7-6 and TRBJ2-3 for the parts outside the CDR3, the full variable domain is GAGVSQSPRYKVTKRGQDVALRCDPISGHVSLYWYRQALGQGPEFLTYFNYEAQQDKSGLPNDRFSAERPEGSISTLTIQRTEQRDSAMYRCASSLIWRGDTDTQYFGPGTRLTVL.

In this sample, this clonotype turned up once. The chain combines TRBV5-1 with TRBJ2-3, with TRBD2 matching 7 bases. The CDR3 loop spans 17 amino acids. CDR1 is SGHRS and CDR2 is YFSETQ in the germline V gene. V lost 0 bases, J lost 2 bases, and 9 bases stayed unmatched. DNA of the CDR3: TGCGCCAGCAGCTTGGTGGCGGGCGCGGGAGTCACAGATACGCAGTATTTT. Translated, it gives CASSLVAGAGVTDTQYF.

The chain joins TRBV24-1 to TRBJ2-1, with D perhaps matching TRBD1 or TRBD2 (5 bases each). There are 15 residues in the CDR3. V was clipped by 5 bases and J by 5 bases, with 15 bases between them. Germline CDR1 and CDR2: KGHDR and SFDVKD. The CDR3 here is CATSVGQGVDNEQFF. In DNA form, the CDR3 reads TGTGCCACCAGTGTCGGGCAGGGAGTGGACAATGAGCAGTTCTTC.

This clonotype has just a few counts. This rearrangement joins TRBV7-3 to TRBJ2-7, with D perhaps matching TRBD2 (6 bases). From germline, CDR1 is SGHTA and CDR2 FQGTGA. The CDR3 covers 12 residues. Trimming removed 5 bases from V and 7 bases from J, with 12 bases in between. This CDR3 reads CASSPLGGEQYF. The CDR3 DNA is TGTGCCAGCAGCCCCCTTGGAGGGGAGCAGTACTTC.

A word on this clonotype: The junction does not match germline at one end; this may be a read error. This chain connects TRBV6-5 to TRBJ1-4; the D is unclear. This CDR3 region has 15 residues. Germline lookup yields CDR1 MNHEY and CDR2 SVGAGI. The DNA for the CDR3 is TGTGCCAGCAGTAACTCTCGGTTGGGTAATGAAAAACTGTTTTTT. Its protein product is CASSNSRLGNEKLFF.

V usage is TRBV19 and J usage is TRBJ2-1; 8 nucleotides agree with TRBD2. The J segment lost 0 bases and the V segment lost 7 bases, leaving 5 bases of the junction unmatched. This CDR3 is 15 amino acids long. Germline CDR1 is LNHDA and CDR2 is SQIVND (reference sequence). The CDR3 protein is CASNPSGYSYNEQFF. In nucleotides, the CDR3 is TGTGCCAGTAATCCTAGCGGGTACTCCTACAATGAGCAGTTCTTC.

This clonotype was detected a few times. The chain carries TRBV7-9 and TRBJ2-2, with 7 bases fitting TRBD1. The V and J ends lost 5 bases and 5 bases, in that order; junction bases with no gene match: 8. This CDR3 spans 15 amino acids. Germline V gene lookup returns CDR1 SEHNR and CDR2 FQNEAQ (reference sequence). CDR3 region: CASSPAAGGTGELFF. The CDR3 nucleotides are TGTGCCAGCAGCCCCGCGGCAGGGGGAACCGGGGAGCTGTTTTTT.

The sample holds a few counts of this clonotype. The chain links TRBV20-1 to TRBJ2-3, with TRBD2 as a possible D gene (6 bases). This CDR3 comprises 14 residues. Trimming removed 1 base at V and 0 bases at J, with 8 bases between. CDR1 is DFQATT, CDR2 SNEGSKA, per germline (reference sequence). CDR3 DNA: TGCAGTGCTAGAGTCGGGGGTAGCACAGATACGCAGTATTTT. Amino acids: CSARVGGSTDTQYF.